This T cell receptor (beta chain) was captured in a study of a mutant IDH1 vaccine in newly diagnosed glioma. Study at large: Beginning 4-6 weeks after radiotherapy alone, or with temozolomide cycles, vaccination took place. Former treatment meant radiotherapy, temozolomide, or both; the majority had gotten both.

Time point specified: week 5, during vaccination. The study gave 300 ug of mutant IDH1 20-mer peptide per vaccine dose, with topical imiquimod. V was pared by 3 bases and J by 2 bases, with 15 bases between. The germline CDR1 and CDR2 sequences are SGHDT and YYEEEE. The CDR3 contains 16 residues. Study-wide findings and caveats: Alterations occurring in top peripheral T cell clonotypes seemed unrelated to pseudoprogression. Immune responses arising from the vaccine appeared in around 92% of patients.

TCRdb keeps only in-frame clones here, not all; method: immunoSEQ multiplex PCR. In the table there are about 51,000 clones, 78% of which are singletons. In its sample, this clone was seen once. Its antigen remains unknown. Here the sequenced sample was PBMCs, taken from a glioma patient whose treatment included an IDH1 peptide vaccine. The sequence came from a man in his forties or fifties with glioma. The chain couples TRBV5-6 to TRBJ1-3, with D uncertain. As DNA, the CDR3 is TGTGCCAGCAGCTCCGGGGTCGAGGGCCCTGGAAACACCATATATTTT. Translated: CASSSGVEGPGNTIYF.